This T cell receptor (beta chain) was recovered during a study of vaccination and CD4 T cells after COVID-19. Study in general: The convalescents included six males and four females, and among them two were Hispanic while seven were Caucasian. The cells in question were stimulated using overlapping spike peptides derived from SARS-CoV-2, HCoV-NL63, HCoV-OC43 and HCoV-229E.

Germline-derived CDR1 and CDR2 are MNHNS and SASEGT. With 2 bases removed from V and 3 bases from J, the gap between germline ends came to 7 bases. This CDR3 region has 13 residues. Sequence data for DNA of cultured CD4+ T cells were generated by the Oncomine TCR Beta short-read assay. MiXCR, run by TCRdb on the PCR reads, gives a single entry per CDR3 protein. The sample has approximately 15,000 distinct CDR3 sequences; roughly 58% are singletons. Treatment given: roughly ten-day PBMC culture with coronavirus spike peptide pools or control peptides (ViraFEST assay). ViraFEST expanded antigen-specific T cells with peptide pools, then sequenced TCRs. Notes on this clonotype: The antigen is unknown.

Material: CD4+ T cells from blood, cultured in vitro. The TCR sequence derives from a human donor who had recovered from COVID-19. This chain uses TRBV6-1 with TRBJ1-1; no reliable D call. CDR3 sequence (DNA): TGTGCCAGCAGTGAATACCCGGACACTGAAGCTTTCTTT. The encoded protein is CASSEYPDTEAFF.